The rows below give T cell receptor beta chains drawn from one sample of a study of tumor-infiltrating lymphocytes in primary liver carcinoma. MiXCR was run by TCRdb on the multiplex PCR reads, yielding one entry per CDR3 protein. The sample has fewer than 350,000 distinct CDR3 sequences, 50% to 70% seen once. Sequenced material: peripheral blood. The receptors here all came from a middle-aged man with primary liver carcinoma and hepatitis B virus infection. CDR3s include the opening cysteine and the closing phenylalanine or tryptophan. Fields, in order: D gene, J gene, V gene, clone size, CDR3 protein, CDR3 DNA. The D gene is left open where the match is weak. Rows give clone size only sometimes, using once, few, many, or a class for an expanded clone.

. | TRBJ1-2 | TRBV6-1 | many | CAGLDGEGGGYTF | TGTGCCGGACTGGACGGCGAAGGAGGTGGCTACACCTTC
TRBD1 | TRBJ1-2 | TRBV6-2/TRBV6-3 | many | CASSRQGFGYTF | TGTGCCAGCAGCCGACAGGGCTTTGGCTACACCTTC
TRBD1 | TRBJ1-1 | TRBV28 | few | CASSSPGGLRNTEAFF | TGTGCCAGCAGCTCCCCAGGGGGCCTGAGGAACACTGAAGCTTTCTTT
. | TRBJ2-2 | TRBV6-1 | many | CASGFGVMNTGELFF | TGTGCCAGCGGGTTCGGAGTGATGAACACCGGGGAGCTGTTTTTT
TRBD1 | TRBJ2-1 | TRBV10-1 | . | CASSDLTGVGGQFF | TGCGCCAGCAGTGACCTGACAGGGGTGGGAGGGCAGTTCTTC
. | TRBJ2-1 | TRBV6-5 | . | CTSSYSWGSSEQFF | TGTACCAGCAGTTACTCGTGGGGAAGTAGTGAGCAGTTCTTC
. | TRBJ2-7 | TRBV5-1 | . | CASSLQPGHGSGEQYF | TGCGCCAGCAGCCTTCAGCCGGGACATGGTTCGGGCGAGCAGTACTTC
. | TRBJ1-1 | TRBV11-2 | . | CASSLRGWNTEAFF | TGTGCCAGCAGCTTAAGAGGGTGGAACACTGAAGCTTTCTTT
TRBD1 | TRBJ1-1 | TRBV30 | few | CAWVRDRDAFF | TGTGCCTGGGTCCGAGACAGGGACGCTTTCTTT
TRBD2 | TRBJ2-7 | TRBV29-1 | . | CSVELMSREGSYDQYF | TGCAGCGTTGAATTAATGTCCCGGGAGGGCTCCTACGACCAGTACTTC
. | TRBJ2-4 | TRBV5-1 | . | CASSLGLAEMNIQYF | TGCGCCAGCAGCTTGGGGTTAGCGGAGATGAACATTCAGTACTTC
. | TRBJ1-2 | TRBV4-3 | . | CASSQETREDGYTF | TGTGCCAGCAGCCAAGAAACCAGGGAGGATGGCTACACCTTC
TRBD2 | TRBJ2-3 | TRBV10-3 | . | CAIRGTSGDTDTQYF | TGTGCCATCAGGGGGACTAGCGGAGACACAGATACGCAGTATTTT
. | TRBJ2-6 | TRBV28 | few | CASSLPGPGANVLTF | TGTGCCAGCAGTTTGCCCGGTCCTGGGGCCAACGTCCTGACTTTC
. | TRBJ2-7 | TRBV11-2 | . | CASSSMTGALYEQYF | TGTGCCAGCAGCTCCATGACAGGAGCCCTCTACGAGCAGTACTTC
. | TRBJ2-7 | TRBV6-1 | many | CASSEAATRGGYEQYF | TGTGCCAGCAGTGAAGCGGCGACTCGTGGTGGCTACGAGCAGTACTTC
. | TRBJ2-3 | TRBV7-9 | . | CASSLVGGTDTQFF | TGTGCCAGCAGCTTAGTGGGCGGAACAGATACGCAGTTTTTT
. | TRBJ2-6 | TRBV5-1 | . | CASSLAGTWGSGANVLTF | TGCGCCAGCAGCCTAGCCGGGACATGGGGATCTGGGGCCAACGTCCTGACTTTC
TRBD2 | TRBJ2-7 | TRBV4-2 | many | CASSQERHGGLAGGLGYEQYF | TGTGCCAGCAGCCAAGAACGCCATGGGGGACTAGCGGGAGGGCTCGGGTACGAGCAGTACTTC
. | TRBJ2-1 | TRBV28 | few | CASGGGNRVYNEQFF | TGTGCCAGCGGGGGCGGGAACAGGGTCTACAATGAGCAGTTCTTC
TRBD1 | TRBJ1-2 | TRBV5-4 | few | CASSPGGRGQDYGYTF | TGTGCCAGCAGCCCTGGGGGTAGGGGGCAGGACTATGGCTACACCTTC
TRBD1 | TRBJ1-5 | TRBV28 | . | CAISLRDRAQPQHF | TGTGCCATCAGTTTACGCGACAGGGCTCAGCCCCAGCATTTT
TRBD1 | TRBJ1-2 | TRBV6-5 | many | CASSPTGGGGYTF | TGTGCCAGCAGTCCTACAGGGGGAGGAGGCTACACCTTC
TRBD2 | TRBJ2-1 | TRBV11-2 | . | CASSLASGSHRNEQFF | TGTGCCAGCAGCTTAGCTAGCGGGAGCCACCGGAATGAGCAGTTCTTC
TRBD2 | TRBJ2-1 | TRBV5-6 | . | CANSTSSGRAYIEQFF | TGTGCCAACAGCACATCTAGCGGGAGGGCCTACATTGAGCAGTTCTTC
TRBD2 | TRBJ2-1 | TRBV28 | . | CASSPPHAGGYYNEQFF | TGTGCCAGCAGCCCACCCCATGCGGGAGGGTACTACAATGAGCAGTTCTTC
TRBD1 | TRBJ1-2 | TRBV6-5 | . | CASTSPGQNYYGYTF | TGCGCCAGCACTTCTCCGGGACAGAATTACTATGGCTACACCTTC
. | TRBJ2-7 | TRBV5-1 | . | CASSLDSVSYEQYF | TGCGCCAGCAGCTTGGACAGTGTCTCCTACGAGCAGTACTTC
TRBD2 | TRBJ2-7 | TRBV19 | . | CASSIGAGGFHEQYF | TGTGCCAGTAGTATCGGAGCGGGAGGTTTCCACGAGCAGTACTTC
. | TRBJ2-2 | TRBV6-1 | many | CASRTRGDTGELFF | TGTGCCAGCAGAACCAGGGGGGACACCGGGGAGCTGTTTTTT
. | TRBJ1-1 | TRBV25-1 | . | CASRMTGGEVGNTEAFF | TGTGCCAGCAGGATGACAGGAGGAGAGGTAGGGAACACTGAAGCTTTCTTT
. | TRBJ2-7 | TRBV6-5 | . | CASSPRFGTCEQYF | TGTGCCAGCAGCCCTAGGTTCGGGACATGCGAGCAGTACTTC
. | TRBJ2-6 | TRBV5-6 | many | CASSYGSGANVLTF | TGTGCCAGCAGCTATGGGTCTGGGGCCAACGTCCTGACTTTC
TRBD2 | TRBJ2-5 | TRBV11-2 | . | CASSAGLAAQETQYF | TGTGCCAGCAGCGCGGGACTAGCGGCCCAAGAGACCCAGTACTTC
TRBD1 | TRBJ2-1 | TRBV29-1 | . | CSVGLGTVGSDVQFF | TGCAGCGTTGGTTTAGGGACAGTGGGATCCGATGTGCAGTTCTTC
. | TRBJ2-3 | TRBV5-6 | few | CASSLEVARSTDTQYF | TGTGCCAGCAGCTTGGAGGTAGCCCGGTCCACAGATACGCAGTATTTT